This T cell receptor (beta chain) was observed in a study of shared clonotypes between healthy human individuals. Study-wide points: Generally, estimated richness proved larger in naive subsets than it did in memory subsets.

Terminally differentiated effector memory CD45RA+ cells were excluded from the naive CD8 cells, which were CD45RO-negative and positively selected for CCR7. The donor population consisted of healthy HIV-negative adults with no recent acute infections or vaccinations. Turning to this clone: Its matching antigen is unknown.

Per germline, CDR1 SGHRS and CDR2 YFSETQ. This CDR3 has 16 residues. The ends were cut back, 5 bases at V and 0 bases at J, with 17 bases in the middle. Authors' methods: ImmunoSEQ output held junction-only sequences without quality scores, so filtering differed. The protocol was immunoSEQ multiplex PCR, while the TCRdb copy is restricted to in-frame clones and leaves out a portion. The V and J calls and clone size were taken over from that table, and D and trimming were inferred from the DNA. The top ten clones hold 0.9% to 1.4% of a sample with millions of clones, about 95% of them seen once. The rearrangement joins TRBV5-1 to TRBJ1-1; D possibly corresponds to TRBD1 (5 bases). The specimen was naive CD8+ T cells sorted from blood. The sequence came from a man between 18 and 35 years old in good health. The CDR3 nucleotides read TGCGCCAGCAGGGAAATTGACAGTTCCTTGAACACTGAAGCTTTCTTT. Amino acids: CASREIDSSLNTEAFF.